This T cell receptor beta chain appears in the sequencing data of a study of Ad26.COV2.S vaccination and SARS-CoV-2 variants (dated by TCRdb to the early 2020s). For context, the study as a whole: Vaccine-arm donors came from COV1001, a multicentre, randomized, double-blind, placebo-controlled phase I-IIa trial of Ad26.COV2.S in healthy adults. Dosing of Ad26.COV2.S was intramuscular, at either 5x10^10 or 1x10^11 viral particles, delivered as one shot or as two shots spaced 56 days apart. TCRbeta repertoire sequencing was used to assess the specificity and breadth of SARS-CoV-2-reactive T cell receptors after Ad26.COV2.S vaccination. A total of roughly 30 samples were included in the TCR-sequenced set, comprising some 20 Ad26.COV2.S vaccine recipients, 5 placebo recipients and 8 SARS-CoV-2 convalescent individuals. Trial participants were randomized into five groups of five: low-dose or high-dose Ad26.COV2.S given once or twice, or placebo on both occasions. Throughout the experiments and outcome assessment, investigators stayed blinded to trial group allocation.

TCRbeta CDR3 regions were sequenced with the immunoSEQ Assay. After extraction, genomic DNA underwent amplification by bias-controlled multiplex PCR, followed by high-throughput sequencing. In the paper's pipeline: To quantify the absolute abundance of each unique TCRbeta CDR3 region, sequences were collapsed and filtered. T cell fraction was estimated by normalization of TCRbeta template counts to usable DNA, with usable DNA being measured through amplification of reference genes present in all nucleated cells. Repertoire TCRs were annotated as SARS-CoV-2-specific by exact matching of V gene, CDR3 amino acid sequence and J gene to a known reactive TCR set. The reference SARS-CoV-2 TCR set was obtained from MIRA and was filtered for enrichment in COVID-19-positive ImmuneCODE repertoires, whereby public or cross-reactive TCRs were removed. Using the MIRA antigens, annotated TCRs were further analysed by specific ORF or by position within an ORF. Breadth was defined as annotated unique rearrangements over total unique productive rearrangements; depth was the summed frequency of those rearrangements. Two-sided Wilcoxon rank-sum tests were applied when comparing TCR breadth between groups. Drawn from immuneACCESS, this table holds only the in-frame rearrangements with V and J called that TCRdb kept. Clones are partly lost; checked studies trace under half to an unresolved V gene and leave the rest unexplained. V and J calls plus clone size are reproduced from that table; the DNA served to infer D and trimming. This sample gives about 450,000 clones in total; roughly nine tenths of them show up just once. The ten top clones hold just over 2.5% of the sample.

The treatment or condition label, as the study defines it: roughly 18 received Ad26.COV2.S at low or high dose, single or two shots; roughly five received placebo; per-sample allocation not given. For vaccine and placebo recipients, the sequenced repertoires came from samples collected on day 63 after the first injection. Cohort 1b enrolled roughly 25 adults aged 18-55 years at a single site in Boston, USA, between 29 July and 7 August 2020. Ad26.COV2.S consisted of a replication-incompetent adenovirus type 26 vector by which a prefusion-stabilized SARS-CoV-2 spike protein from the original Wuhan strain was expressed. Its CDR3 holds 16 amino acids, cysteine through phenylalanine. Only the CDR3 DNA is retained, 48 bases long and in frame from the first base. Trimming costs V 2 bases and J 4 bases, and their ends lie 15 bases apart. CDR1 ENHRY and CDR2 SYGVKD are derived from the germline V gene. Overall study results and their limits: Spike-specific TCR breadth was higher in Ad26.COV2.S recipients than in placebo recipients (P = 0.0014). The study lacked the statistical power to compare responses across vaccine doses or regimens. The authors noted that the TCR breadth and depth analyses may have underestimated total T cell responses. Non-spike TCR breadth was comparable between vaccine and placebo recipients, consistent with the vaccine containing only spike. After vaccination, spike-specific CD8+ and CD4+ T cell responses were reported to show substantial breadth.

A note on this clone: There is no known antigen for this receptor. Base quality data are lacking; no much larger clone is found one base away.

The material sequenced was peripheral blood, taken in a trial of Ad26.COV2.S vaccine versus placebo. The sequence derives from a person between 18 and 65 years old who received the Ad26.COV2.S COVID-19 vaccine or a placebo. The chain was built from TRBV10-3 and TRBJ1-5; too little of a D gene remains to name it. This receptor carries the CDR3 CAISEGRAALNQPQHF. The bases are TGTGCCATCAGTGAGGGTCGGGCAGCCCTAAATCAGCCCCAGCATTTT.